This TCR beta chain appears in the sequencing data of a study of post-analysis software for immune sequencing data. Looking at the study overall: Recorded subtypes: relapsing-remitting, secondary progressive, progressive-relapsing; some patients unannotated.

The CDR3 loop spans 16 amino acids. The ends were cut back, 2 bases at V and 4 bases at J, with 16 bases in the middle. Germline-derived CDR1 and CDR2 are ENHRY and SYGVKD. This clonotype has at least ten counts. What it binds is unknown. Findings and caveats of the study: Patients with multiple sclerosis recorded significantly lower normalized Chao1 diversity than controls, the study found. The F measure placed samples prepared in the same batch into strongly shared clusters. Five TRBV segments, TRBV5-6, TRBV5-1 and TRBV20-1 among them, were found more frequent in patients than controls.

Prepared libraries of TCR beta cDNA carried unique molecular identifiers. When roughly 1 to 10 million T cells were used, they gave hundreds of thousands of cDNA molecules. TCRdb re-derived calls from the PCR reads in MiXCR, one entry per CDR3 protein. The data contain roughly 180,000 distinct CDR3 sequences, around 30% of them singletons. The sequence derives from a girl under 18 with multiple sclerosis. The gene calls are TRBV10-3 and TRBJ2-3; weak D call: TRBD2 (6 bases). Specimen: blood. The CDR3 loop reads CAISEPGEIRADTQYF. As DNA, the CDR3 is TGTGCCATCAGTGAGCCGGGGGAAATTCGGGCAGATACGCAGTATTTT.